A single sample gave rise to the 11 T cell receptor beta chains below, sequenced in a study of blood T cell repertoires in COVID-19. Sequencing used immunoSEQ multiplex PCR; TCRdb keeps in-frame clones, though not all of them. The table lists hundreds of thousands of clones, about 87% of them singletons, with about 2% in the top ten. The sample comprised peripheral blood. These receptors were taken from a woman in her sixties or seventies with COVID-19, enrolled during active disease.

The rearrangement joins TRBV5-1 to TRBJ1-1, with unresolved D. Germline assignment: CDR1 SGHRS and CDR2 YFSETQ. The V end was cut by 0 bases, the J end by 1 base, with 7 bases between. CDR3 length: 14 amino acids. The CDR3, as DNA: TGCGCCAGCAGCTTGGCCGAGGGGAACACTGAAGCTTTCTTT. This encodes CASSLAEGNTEAFF.

This sequence joins TRBV15 and TRBJ2-2, with D hard to call. Deletions cut 1 base from V and 7 bases from J, with 7 bases between. This CDR3 spans 13 amino acids. Germline-derived CDR1 and CDR2 are LNHNV and YYDKDF (reference sequence). CDR3: CATSRVSGGELFF. The CDR3 nucleotides are TGTGCCACCAGCAGAGTATCAGGCGGGGAGCTGTTTTTT.

V usage is TRBV2 and J usage is TRBJ2-3, with TRBD2 identical over 8 bases. CDR1 is SNHLY and CDR2 is FYNNEI in the germline V gene. V lost 6 bases, J lost 1 base, and 21 bases stayed unmatched. The CDR3 has 20 amino acids. CDR3 residues: CASSTGMGNAAGGRTDTQYF. The DNA of the CDR3 is TGTGCCAGCAGCACGGGAATGGGGAACGCGGCGGGGGGACGCACAGATACGCAGTATTTT.

The CDR3 here is CASSLFSGGTTGELFF. CDR3 sequence (DNA): TGTGCCAGCAGCTTATTTAGCGGGGGGACCACCGGGGAGCTGTTTTTT. The chain uses TRBV7-3 and TRBJ2-2, with TRBD2 matching over 10 bases. There are 16 residues in the CDR3. Germline V gene lookup returns CDR1 SGHTA and CDR2 FQGTGA. V lost 2 bases to trimming and J lost 4 bases; unmatched junction nucleotides: 4. The full variable domain, rest sourced from reference TRBV7-3 and TRBJ2-2, is GAGVSQTPSNKVTEKGKYVELRCDPISGHTALYWYRQSLGQGPEFLIYFQGTGAADDSGLPNDRFFAVRPEGSVSTLKIQRTERGDSAVYLCASSLFSGGTTGELFFGEGSRLTVL.

This clone was counted a single time. The chain couples TRBV6-5 to TRBJ1-4, with TRBD1 matching 8 bases. V lost 4 bases to trimming and J lost 8 bases; unmatched junction nucleotides: 6. Germline CDR1 reads MNHEY; CDR2 reads SVGAGI. This CDR3 has 14 amino acids. CDR3 region: CASSFRDRKEKLFF. The CDR3 DNA is TGTGCCAGCAGTTTCCGGGACAGGAAAGAAAAACTGTTTTTT.

This chain links TRBV5-6 with TRBJ2-7; TRBD1 aligns across 12 bases. The length of the CDR3 is 14 residues. Looked up from germline, CDR1 is SGHDT and CDR2 is YYEEEE. V shed 4 bases, J shed 4 bases, and the junction held 3 bases outside the gene matches. The CDR3 here is CASSPGQGAYEQYF. The CDR3 nucleotides read TGTGCCAGCAGCCCGGGACAGGGGGCTTACGAGCAGTACTTC. Filled out from reference TRBV5-6 and TRBJ2-7, the complete variable domain reads DAGVTQSPTHLIKTRGQQVTLRCSPKSGHDTVSWYQQALGQGPQFIFQYYEEEERQRGNFPDRFSGHQFPNYSSELNVNALLLGDSALYLCASSPGQGAYEQYFGPGTRLTVT.

V gene TRBV2 combines with J gene TRBJ1-2, with 12 bases identical to TRBD1. CDR1 is SNHLY and CDR2 is FYNNEI in the germline V gene. After removal of 0 bases from V and 4 bases from J, the junction contained 9 bases not matched to a gene. The CDR3 length is 18 residues. CDR3 in amino acids: CASSEALGTGGLIYGYTF. CDR3 bases: TGTGCCAGCAGTGAAGCGCTTGGGACAGGGGGCCTTATCTATGGCTACACCTTC. The whole variable domain, filled in from reference TRBV2 and TRBJ1-2, reads EPEVTQTPSHQVTQMGQEVILRCVPISNHLYFYWYRQILGQKVEFLVSFYNNEISEKSEIFDDQFSVERPDGSNFTLKIRSTKLEDSAMYFCASSEALGTGGLIYGYTFGSGTRLTVV.

The chain recombines TRBV12-3 or TRBV12-4 with TRBJ1-6; D perhaps matches TRBD1 (5 bases). V lost 7 bases to trimming and J lost 10 bases, with 8 bases between them. This CDR3 has 11 residues. CDR3 sequence: CASMGRSPLHF. The CDR3, as DNA: TGTGCCAGCATGGGGCGATCACCCCTCCACTTT.

The CDR3 loop is CASSPERYSYGYTF. CDR3 DNA: TGTGCCAGCTCACCAGAGCGTTACTCCTATGGCTACACCTTC. This chain connects TRBV18 to TRBJ1-2; D remains unclear. V lost 2 bases and J 4 bases, leaving 11 bases between the germline ends. The CDR3 contains 14 residues. Germline V CDR1 and CDR2: KGHSH, LQKENI.

This chain joins TRBV25-1 and TRBJ1-1; TRBD1 might be the D (5 bases). The V end lost 1 base, the J end lost 3 bases, and 9 bases lay between the germline ends. This CDR3 comprises 14 residues. The germline V gene has CDR1 MGHDK and CDR2 SYGVNS. In DNA, the CDR3 is TGTGCCAGCAGTGAATTGGGGGAGGACACTGAAGCTTTCTTT. It is translated as CASSELGEDTEAFF.

The V gene is TRBV11-3, the J gene TRBJ2-3; D uncertain. Germline CDR1 SGHNT, CDR2 YENEEA. With 4 bases removed from V and 6 bases from J, the gap between germline ends came to 11 bases. CDR3 length equals 13 residues. This CDR3 is CASSSTTSDTQYF. CDR3 bases: TGTGCCAGCAGCTCGACGACTTCGGATACGCAGTATTTT.